One and the same sample provided the 12 T cell receptor beta chains below, sequenced in a study of CD4 T cells in relation to SARS-CoV-2 and coronaviruses. The unexposed donors gave CD4+ T cells in about 2011-2019, prior to COVID-19. The cells were cultured for 10 days before CD4+ T cells were isolated. Here immunoSEQ multiplex PCR was the method, and the copy in TCRdb shows in-frame clones only, minus some. Here the sample spans some 26,000 clones, 74% being singletons. Their target antigens are unknown. Sequencing used CD4+ T cells from PBMCs, cultured in vitro. The source of these receptors is a human donor in good health.

V and J are TRBV7-2 and TRBJ1-4; D is perhaps TRBD1 (6 bases). Per germline, CDR1 SGHTA and CDR2 FQGNSA. Trimming took 5 bases from V and 5 from J, leaving 9 bases between them. This CDR3 is built from 13 residues. Here the CDR3 DNA reads TGTGCCAGCAGCGGACAGCTAAATGAAAAACTGTTTTTT. This gives the protein CASSGQLNEKLFF.

DNA of the CDR3: TGTGCCAGCAGTTGGGGCACCAACACTGAAGCTTTCTTT. As protein: CASSWGTNTEAFF. The V gene is TRBV14, the J gene TRBJ1-1, with D possibly being TRBD1 (5 bases). From germline, CDR1 is SGHDN and CDR2 FVKESK. This CDR3 region has 13 residues. With 6 bases removed from V and 2 bases from J, the gap between germline ends came to 10 bases.

The CDR3 DNA follows: TGTGCCAGCCCCCCCCAGGGATTGGGTTGCACCGGGGAGCTGTTTTTT. Its translation is CASPPQGLGCTGELFF. The rearrangement uses TRBV21-1 and TRBJ2-2; the table's TRBD1 call for D was not verified on the DNA. TRBV21-1 is reported as a pseudogene. CDR3 length: 16 residues.

The rearrangement uses TRBV12-3 or TRBV12-4 and TRBJ2-2; D ambiguous. This CDR3 is 12 amino acids long. V was pared by 11 bases and J by 6 bases, with 13 bases between. The CDR3 nucleotides read TGTGCCTCTCTGGAAATTGCCGGGGAGCTGTTTTTT. It yields the protein CASLEIAGELFF.

This clone was picked up one time. The V gene is TRBV18, the J gene TRBJ2-1; a possible D gene is TRBD2 (5 bases). The germline V gene has CDR1 KGHSH and CDR2 LQKENI. The CDR3 consists of 12 residues. The V gene lost 3 bases and the J gene lost 9 bases, with 9 bases spanning the gap. The CDR3 region is CASSPLEGEQFF. The CDR3 DNA reads TGTGCCAGCTCACCGCTAGAGGGTGAGCAGTTCTTC.

The chain has TRBV7-9 and TRBJ1-1; D is unclear. Germline CDR1 reads SEHNR; CDR2 reads FQNEAQ (reference sequence). Trimming shortened V by 2 bases and J by 5 bases, and 6 bases separated the two germline ends. This CDR3 has 12 amino acids. DNA of the CDR3: TGTGCCAGCAGCTTACTCCGAACTGAAGCTTTCTTT. It specifies CASSLLRTEAFF. Complete variable domain (other parts from reference TRBV7-9 and TRBJ1-1): DTGVSQNPRHKITKRGQNVTFRCDPISEHNRLYWYRQTLGQGPEFLTYFQNEAQLEKSRLLSDRFSAERPKGSFSTLEIQRTEQGDSAMYLCASSLLRTEAFFGQGTRLTVV.

The count of this clone is one. The chain carries TRBV6-5 and TRBJ2-7, with D uncertain. This CDR3 region has 12 residues. CDR1 and CDR2 (germline): MNHEY, SVGAGI. The V and J ends lost 8 bases and 3 bases respectively, with 11 bases between them. The CDR3 spells CASLSTRYEQYF. Written as DNA, the CDR3 is TGTGCCAGCCTCTCTACGCGCTACGAGCAGTACTTC.

J is TRBJ2-1 and V is TRBV9; TRBD1 might be the D (5 bases). The CDR3 spans 18 residues. V gave up 3 bases and J gave up 2 bases, with 21 bases separating them. Germline V gene data show CDR1 as SGDLS and CDR2 as YYNGEE. The CDR3 DNA sequence: TGTGCCAGCAGCGCTCACTCCCAGGGTCGTAAAGCCTACAATGAGCAGTTCTTC. Its protein is CASSAHSQGRKAYNEQFF.

A few counts support this clone. The CDR3: CASSLAELGPETGELFF. The CDR3 bases are TGTGCCAGCAGCTTAGCGGAACTGGGGCCTGAAACCGGGGAGCTGTTTTTT. V and J are TRBV7-9 and TRBJ2-2; D is perhaps TRBD1 (5 bases). Germline V CDR1 and CDR2: SEHNR, FQNEAQ (reference sequence). V lost 0 bases to trimming and J lost 5 bases, with 16 bases between them. The length of the CDR3 is 17 residues. The variable domain in full, completed from reference TRBV7-9 and TRBJ2-2, reads DTGVSQNPRHKITKRGQNVTFRCDPISEHNRLYWYRQTLGQGPEFLTYFQNEAQLEKSRLLSDRFSAERPKGSFSTLEIQRTEQGDSAMYLCASSLAELGPETGELFFGEGSRLTVL.

The chain recombines TRBV2 with TRBJ1-5; TRBD1 is a possible D gene (6 bases). V was cut by 4 bases and J by 7 bases, with 14 bases left in between. CDR1 and CDR2 (germline): SNHLY, FYNNEI. There are 14 residues in the CDR3. CDR3 bases: TGTGCCAGCAGTGCAGGGACATCCGGACAGCCCCAGCATTTT. It specifies CASSAGTSGQPQHF.

The chain couples TRBV7-2 to TRBJ2-3, with TRBD2 identical over 14 bases. The CDR3 covers 18 residues. Germline CDR1 SGHTA, CDR2 FQGNSA. After removal of 4 bases from V and 10 bases from J, the junction contained 16 bases not matched to a gene. CDR3 coding DNA: TGTGCCAGCAGCTATGGACTAGCGGGGGGCTCCGCCGGGGGTCCGCAGTATTTT. Translation: CASSYGLAGGSAGGPQYF.

The DNA of the CDR3 is TGCGCCAGCAGCTCGGGACAGGCCCCCTCCTACGAGCAGTACTTC. Its protein product is CASSSGQAPSYEQYF. The chain couples TRBV5-1 to TRBJ2-7; 8 nucleotides agree with TRBD1. The CDR3 extends over 15 amino acids. V lost 3 bases and J lost 0; bases outside the gene matches: 5. The germline V gene encodes CDR1 SGHRS and CDR2 YFSETQ.